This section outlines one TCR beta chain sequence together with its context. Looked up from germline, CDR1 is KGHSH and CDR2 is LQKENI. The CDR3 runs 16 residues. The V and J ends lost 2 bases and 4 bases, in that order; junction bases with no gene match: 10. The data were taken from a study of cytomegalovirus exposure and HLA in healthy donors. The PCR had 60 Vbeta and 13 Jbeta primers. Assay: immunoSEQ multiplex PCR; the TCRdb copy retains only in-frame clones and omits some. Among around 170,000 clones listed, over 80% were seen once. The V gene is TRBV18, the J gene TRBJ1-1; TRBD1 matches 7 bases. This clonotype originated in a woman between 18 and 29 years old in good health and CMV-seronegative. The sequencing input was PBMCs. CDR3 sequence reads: CASSPKQTGHGTEAFF. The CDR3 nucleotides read TGTGCCAGCTCACCAAAGCAGACAGGGCACGGCACTGAAGCTTTCTTT.